Listed below are T cell receptor beta chains from one sample, sequenced in a study of control samples from healthy donors and cancer patients. Only in-frame clones appear in the TCRdb table, and some are missing; sequencing was by immunoSEQ multiplex PCR. The sample records 130,000 or so clones, around nine tenths being singletons. The sample consisted of blood. Every receptor here comes from a man between 25 and 39 years old in good health. Both conserved end residues are part of each CDR3. Fields, in order: CDR3 DNA, CDR3 protein, J gene, D gene, CDR3 length, V gene, clone size. A D gene is named only where the DNA matches it firmly. For some rows the clone size is stated as once, few or many, or as a class when expanded; others skip it.

CDR3nt: TGTGCCAGCAGGAGGGACGAACAAGAGACCCAGTACTTC
CDR3aa: CASRRDEQETQYF
j_gene: TRBJ2-5
d_gene: -
len: 13
v_gene: TRBV2
abundance: -

CDR3nt: TGTGCCAGTAGTATACCCAATTCACCCCTCCACTTT
CDR3aa: CASSIPNSPLHF
j_gene: TRBJ1-6
d_gene: -
len: 12
v_gene: TRBV19
abundance: -

CDR3nt: TGTGCCAGCGGTAACCCGCAGGGGCGAACCTCCTACAATGAGCAGTTCTTC
CDR3aa: CASGNPQGRTSYNEQFF
j_gene: TRBJ2-1
d_gene: -
len: 17
v_gene: TRBV11-2
abundance: once

CDR3nt: TGTGCTAGTGGGGGGACAGGGGAGAAGTGGAAGCCCCAGCATTTT
CDR3aa: CASGGTGEKWKPQHF
j_gene: TRBJ1-5
d_gene: TRBD1
len: 15
v_gene: TRBV12-5
abundance: -

CDR3nt: TGTGCCAGCAGTTTGCGGGACACCGGGGAGCTGTTTTTT
CDR3aa: CASSLRDTGELFF
j_gene: TRBJ2-2
d_gene: -
len: 13
v_gene: TRBV12-3/TRBV12-4
abundance: -

CDR3nt: TGTGCCAGCGTGGGCGGAGGAGTGAACACTGAAGCTTTCTTT
CDR3aa: CASVGGGVNTEAFF
j_gene: TRBJ1-1
d_gene: -
len: 14
v_gene: TRBV3-1/TRBV3-2
abundance: -

CDR3nt: TGTGCCAGCAGTCCCGGACGGGGTGTAAATCAGTTCTTC
CDR3aa: CASSPGRGVNQFF
j_gene: TRBJ2-1
d_gene: -
len: 13
v_gene: TRBV6-4
abundance: -

CDR3nt: TGTGCCAGCAGCCAAGATGTAGGGAACACTGAAGCTTTCTTT
CDR3aa: CASSQDVGNTEAFF
j_gene: TRBJ1-1
d_gene: -
len: 14
v_gene: TRBV3-1/TRBV3-2
abundance: once

CDR3nt: TGTGCCAGCTCCCTTCGCGGGGGGGGAGCGAACACCGGGGAGCTGTTTTTT
CDR3aa: CASSLRGGGANTGELFF
j_gene: TRBJ2-2
d_gene: TRBD2
len: 17
v_gene: TRBV9
abundance: once

CDR3nt: TGTGCCAGCAGCCTCGACCCAAGAGCCTACAATGAGCAGTTCTTC
CDR3aa: CASSLDPRAYNEQFF
j_gene: TRBJ2-1
d_gene: -
len: 15
v_gene: TRBV14
abundance: few

CDR3nt: TGTGCCAGCAGCCAAGAAGCAGGGGGCAACTATGGCTACACCTTC
CDR3aa: CASSQEAGGNYGYTF
j_gene: TRBJ1-2
d_gene: TRBD1
len: 15
v_gene: TRBV14
abundance: -

CDR3nt: TGTGCCAGCAGCTTATACTCAGGGGAGTGGTCCTACGAGCAGTACTTC
CDR3aa: CASSLYSGEWSYEQYF
j_gene: TRBJ2-7
d_gene: -
len: 16
v_gene: TRBV11-2
abundance: once

CDR3nt: TGTGCCAGCAGTTACGGTTATACGCAGTATTTT
CDR3aa: CASSYGYTQYF
j_gene: TRBJ2-3
d_gene: -
len: 11
v_gene: TRBV6-5
abundance: few

CDR3nt: TGTGCCTGGAGCGGCGCAGCTTCTAACTATGGCTACACCTTC
CDR3aa: CAWSGAASNYGYTF
j_gene: TRBJ1-2
d_gene: -
len: 14
v_gene: TRBV30
abundance: -

CDR3nt: TGTGCCAGCAGCTTAGGACACAGGCAAGGGTCACCCCTCCACTTT
CDR3aa: CASSLGHRQGSPLHF
j_gene: TRBJ1-6
d_gene: -
len: 15
v_gene: TRBV7-2
abundance: -

CDR3nt: TGCAGCGTTGATGGGAGCGGGGAGACCCAGTACTTC
CDR3aa: CSVDGSGETQYF
j_gene: TRBJ2-5
d_gene: -
len: 12
v_gene: TRBV29-1
abundance: few

CDR3nt: TGCGCCAGCAGCCTCAGTGGTGACAATCAGCCCCAGCATTTT
CDR3aa: CASSLSGDNQPQHF
j_gene: TRBJ1-5
d_gene: -
len: 14
v_gene: TRBV5-1
abundance: -

CDR3nt: TGTGCCAGTAGTCGATCCGGGACTAGCGGGGGGAACTCGGATACGCAGTATTTT
CDR3aa: CASSRSGTSGGNSDTQYF
j_gene: TRBJ2-3
d_gene: TRBD2
len: 18
v_gene: TRBV19
abundance: -

CDR3nt: TGTGCCAGCAGTGAAGCTAGCGGAGAAGAGACCCAGTACTTC
CDR3aa: CASSEASGEETQYF
j_gene: TRBJ2-5
d_gene: -
len: 14
v_gene: TRBV2
abundance: -

CDR3nt: TGTGCCAGCATGCGGAAATCCTACGAGCAGTACTTC
CDR3aa: CASMRKSYEQYF
j_gene: TRBJ2-7
d_gene: -
len: 12
v_gene: TRBV2
abundance: -

CDR3nt: TGTGCCACCAGAGCAGAGGTTTCCGAGACAACTAAAGCTTTCTTT
CDR3aa: CATRAEVSETTKAFF
j_gene: TRBJ1-1
d_gene: -
len: 15
v_gene: TRBV15
abundance: -

CDR3nt: TGTGCCATCAGTCCTTGGGACAGACCTAATGAAAAACTGTTTTTT
CDR3aa: CAISPWDRPNEKLFF
j_gene: TRBJ1-4
d_gene: TRBD1
len: 15
v_gene: TRBV10-3
abundance: -

CDR3nt: TGTGCCAGCAGCTTAGGAGTTAGCCCCGGGGAGCTGTTTTTT
CDR3aa: CASSLGVSPGELFF
j_gene: TRBJ2-2
d_gene: -
len: 14
v_gene: TRBV7-3
abundance: -

CDR3nt: TGTGCCAGCAGCTTAGATAGGACTGAGAATGAAAAACTGTTTTTT
CDR3aa: CASSLDRTENEKLFF
j_gene: TRBJ1-4
d_gene: -
len: 15
v_gene: TRBV7-9
abundance: -

CDR3nt: TGTGCCAGCAGCTCCGGTAGGCCCTTCGGTGAAGCTTTCTTT
CDR3aa: CASSSGRPFGEAFF
j_gene: TRBJ1-1
d_gene: -
len: 14
v_gene: TRBV5-6
abundance: -

CDR3nt: TGCGCCAGCAGCTTGGGATCGAGCTCCTACAATGAGCAGTTCTTC
CDR3aa: CASSLGSSSYNEQFF
j_gene: TRBJ2-1
d_gene: -
len: 15
v_gene: TRBV5-1
abundance: -

CDR3nt: TGTGCCACCAGTGCCCCGACAGGGACCACAGATACGCAGTATTTT
CDR3aa: CATSAPTGTTDTQYF
j_gene: TRBJ2-3
d_gene: TRBD1
len: 15
v_gene: TRBV24-1
abundance: -

CDR3nt: TGCGCCAGCAGCGGGGCAGGTGCCAACACCTTC
CDR3aa: CASSGAGANTF
j_gene: TRBJ1-2
d_gene: -
len: 11
v_gene: TRBV4-1
abundance: -

CDR3nt: TGTGCCAGCAGTTACTCGGGGGGCTGGGAGCAGTTCTTC
CDR3aa: CASSYSGGWEQFF
j_gene: TRBJ2-1
d_gene: -
len: 13
v_gene: TRBV6-6
abundance: -

CDR3nt: TGCAGTGCTAGTCCGCCCCAGGGGGGGGGCCTGCAAGAGACCCAGTACTTC
CDR3aa: CSASPPQGGGLQETQYF
j_gene: TRBJ2-5
d_gene: -
len: 17
v_gene: TRBV20-1
abundance: -

CDR3nt: TGTGCCAGCAGTGAGAGGGGATTGAGCTACAATGAGCAGTTCTTC
CDR3aa: CASSERGLSYNEQFF
j_gene: TRBJ2-1
d_gene: -
len: 15
v_gene: TRBV27
abundance: -

CDR3nt: TGCGCCAGCAATAAACAGGGACGGAGCTTAAATAATAACGGCACAGATACGCAGTATTTT
CDR3aa: CASNKQGRSLNNNGTDTQYF
j_gene: TRBJ2-3
d_gene: -
len: 20
v_gene: TRBV10-1
abundance: -

CDR3nt: TGTGCCATCAGTGAACTACCGAGGGCGGGGGGCACAGATACGCAGTATTTT
CDR3aa: CAISELPRAGGTDTQYF
j_gene: TRBJ2-3
d_gene: TRBD2
len: 17
v_gene: TRBV10-3
abundance: -